This passage covers 7 T cell receptor beta chains from one sample sequenced in a study of cytomegalovirus exposure and HLA in healthy donors. The PCR contained 60 Vbeta and 13 Jbeta primers. Produced via immunoSEQ multiplex PCR; TCRdb's table is partial and in-frame only. This sample yields about 190,000 clones, of which approximately 87% are seen a single time; around 1.2% belongs to the top ten. Input material: PBMCs. These receptors came from a man aged 25-45 years in good health and CMV-seronegative.

The V gene is TRBV7-2, the J gene TRBJ1-6, with D perhaps TRBD1 (5 bases). The CDR3 has 16 residues. In germline, CDR1 is SGHTA, CDR2 FQGNSA. The V and J ends lost 4 bases and 7 bases respectively, with 17 bases between them. CDR3 sequence: CASSSRGTSGNSPLHF. Written as DNA, the CDR3 is TGTGCCAGCAGCTCCCGCGGGACCTCCGGGAATTCACCCCTCCACTTT.

V gene TRBV29-1 combines with J gene TRBJ2-7; 10 bases agree with TRBD2. This CDR3 is built from 14 residues. The V gene's germline CDR1 is SQVTM and CDR2 ANQGSEA. The trim removed 5 bases at V and 0 bases at J, leaving 4 bases unmatched. In DNA form, the CDR3 reads TGCAGCGTTTACTCTAGCGGGAGCTCCTACGAGCAGTACTTC. It specifies CSVYSSGSSYEQYF.

The CDR3 nucleotides are TGTGCCAGCAGTAAGGAACAGGGCTTTCAGCCCCAGCATTTT. It translates to CASSKEQGFQPQHF. The chain employs TRBV2 and TRBJ1-5; TRBD1 might be the D (6 bases). The germline gives CDR1 SNHLY, CDR2 FYNNEI. V lost 5 bases and J lost 6, with 14 bases in between. The CDR3 contains 14 residues.

The V gene is TRBV12-5, the J gene TRBJ2-3; TRBD1 matches 7 bases. The germline CDR1 and CDR2 sequences are LGHNT and FRNRAP. The CDR3 is 15 amino acids. J was trimmed by 4 bases and V by 1 base; bases with no gene match: 5. The CDR3 region has the DNA TGTGCTAGTGGTTTGGGCGACAGGGCGGCAGATACGCAGTATTTT. This sequence encodes CASGLGDRAADTQYF. Together with reference TRBV12-5 and TRBJ2-3, the CDR3 gives the full variable domain: DARVTQTPRHKVTEMGQEVTMRCQPILGHNTVFWYRQTMMQGLELLAYFRNRAPLDDSGMPKDRFSAEMPDATLATLKIQPSEPRDSAVYFCASGLGDRAADTQYFGPGTRLTVL.

The J gene is TRBJ2-1, the V gene TRBV25-1; 12 nucleotides agree with TRBD2. The CDR3 sequence is 17 residues long. V was pared by 3 bases and J by 7 bases, with 10 bases of the junction left unmatched. CDR1 MGHDK and CDR2 SYGVNS come from the germline V gene. CDR3 nucleotides: TGTGCCAGCAGTGACCGACTAGCGGGAGAATTGTATAATGAGCAGTTCTTC. This translates into CASSDRLAGELYNEQFF.

This chain joins TRBV2 and TRBJ1-3; 9 bases are a match to TRBD1. This CDR3 has 15 amino acids. CDR1 and CDR2 from the germline V gene are SNHLY and FYNNEI. V dropped 7 bases and J dropped 4; count of bases not matched to a gene: 8. DNA of the CDR3: TGTGCCAGCAATCCGGGACAGGGCCTCGGAAACACCATATATTTT. It encodes CASNPGQGLGNTIYF.

V usage is TRBV9 and J usage is TRBJ1-4; weak D call: TRBD1 (6 bases). The CDR3 loop spans 13 amino acids. V gave up 2 bases and J gave up 13 bases, with 15 bases separating them. CDR1 and CDR2 (germline): SGDLS, YYNGEE. The CDR3 here is CASSVSLGGLLFF. In DNA, the CDR3 is TGTGCCAGCAGCGTGTCCCTGGGGGGGCTACTGTTTTTT.